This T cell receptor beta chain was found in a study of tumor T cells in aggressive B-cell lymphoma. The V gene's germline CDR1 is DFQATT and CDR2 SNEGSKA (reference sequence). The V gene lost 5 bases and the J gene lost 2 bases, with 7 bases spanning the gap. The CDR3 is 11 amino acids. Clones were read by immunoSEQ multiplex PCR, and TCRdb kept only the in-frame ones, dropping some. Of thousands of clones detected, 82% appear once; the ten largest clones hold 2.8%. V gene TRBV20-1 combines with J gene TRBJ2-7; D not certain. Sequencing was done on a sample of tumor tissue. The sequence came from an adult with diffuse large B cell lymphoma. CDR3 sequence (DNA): TGCAGTGCTTCTTCTGCCTACGAGCAGTACTTC. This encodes CSASSAYEQYF.